One sample yielded the 31 T cell receptor beta chains listed below, sequenced in a study of T-cell reconstitution after alpha-beta-depleted transplantation in children. The TCRbeta library incorporated unique molecular identifiers. TCRdb redid the calling of the PCR reads with MiXCR, one entry per CDR3 protein. The repertoire holds 800,000 to 1,000,000 distinct CDR3 sequences, roughly 31% seen once, with 28% in the top ten. The material was PBMCs, mostly from graft donor cells, obtained 360 days after TCRalphabeta/CD19-depleted stem cell transplant. The origin of the receptors is a boy in the first two years of life who had a stem cell transplant for SCID, so the T cells may come from the graft donor.

This clonotype was detected many times. The CDR3 coding sequence is TGTGCCAGCAGTTACTCGGGGACGGTTAATCAGCCCCAGCATTTT. Residues: CASSYSGTVNQPQHF. V gene TRBV6-5 combines with J gene TRBJ1-5; the D gene is possibly TRBD1 (5 bases). CDR1 and CDR2 (germline): MNHEY, SVGAGI. V was clipped by 0 bases and J by 4 bases, with 10 bases between them. The CDR3 runs 15 residues.

This clonotype was seen a handful of times. The CDR3 DNA reads as TGTGCCAGCAGCTCGACAGGCCGTCATGATCAGCCCCAGCATTTT. Translated: CASSSTGRHDQPQHF. The V call is TRBV3-1, the J call TRBJ1-5; a weak D match, TRBD1 (6 bases). The CDR3 is made up of 15 amino acids. CDR1 is LGHDT, CDR2 YNNKEL, per germline (reference sequence). With 5 bases removed from V and 5 bases from J, the gap between germline ends came to 16 bases.

This clonotype was recorded a few times. This chain connects TRBV7-6 to TRBJ2-7, with D perhaps TRBD2 (7 bases). The length of the CDR3 is 15 residues. Trimming removed 3 bases from V and 6 bases from J, with 18 bases in between. The germline CDR1 and CDR2 sequences are SGHVS and FNYEAQ. CDR3 sequence reads: CASSFLGGGYGEQYF. The CDR3 DNA reads as TGTGCCAGCAGCTTCTTAGGGGGGGGCTACGGCGAGCAGTACTTC.

The chain employs TRBV7-8 and TRBJ2-3, with D perhaps given as TRBD1 or TRBD2 (6 bases each). Germline values: CDR1 SGHVS, CDR2 FQNEAQ. Trimming took off 5 bases at V and 10 bases at J, with 16 bases between the two ends. This CDR3 region has 13 residues. The CDR3 region has the DNA TGTGCCAGCAGCCTCTACAGGGAGGTAGCGCAGTATTTT. Protein sequence: CASSLYREVAQYF.

This clonotype appeared a few times. V usage is TRBV4-3 and J usage is TRBJ2-2; no reliable D call. Trimming removed 1 base at V and 4 bases at J, with 10 bases between. The CDR3 length is 15 residues. Looked up from germline, CDR1 is LGHNA and CDR2 is YSLEER. The CDR3 bases are TGCGCCAGCAGCCAAGTATCCAGTCCCACCGGGGAGCTGTTTTTT. Amino acid sequence: CASSQVSSPTGELFF.

The V and J genes are TRBV12-3 or TRBV12-4 and TRBJ2-1; either TRBD1 or TRBD2 may fit D (7 bases each). Trimming stripped 7 bases from V and 7 bases from J, with 14 bases between. The CDR3 spans 13 residues. CDR3 residues: CASMQGGGNEQFF. In DNA form, the CDR3 reads TGTGCCAGCATGCAGGGGGGAGGGAATGAGCAGTTCTTC.

The chain couples TRBV6-2 or TRBV6-3 to TRBJ2-1; D is uncertain. V lost 5 bases and J lost 0, with 11 bases in between. Germline-derived CDR1 and CDR2 are MNHEY and SVGEGT. This CDR3 region has 15 residues. The CDR3 here is CASSPARTSYNEQFF. CDR3 bases: TGTGCCAGCAGTCCTGCCAGGACCTCCTACAATGAGCAGTTCTTC.

This clonotype was seen once. The rearrangement links TRBV6-5 to TRBJ2-1; D may be TRBD1 (5 bases). The CDR3 contains 14 residues. Germline V gives CDR1 MNHEY, CDR2 SVGAGI. V was trimmed by 2 bases and J by 13 bases, leaving 18 bases between them. CDR3 sequence reads: CASSYTAQGSFQFF. The CDR3 bases are TGTGCCAGCAGTTACACCGCTCAGGGCTCATTTCAGTTCTTC.

This rearrangement joins TRBV2 to TRBJ1-5; unclear D gene. V lost 6 bases to trimming and J lost 5 bases, with 14 bases between them. Germline V gives CDR1 SNHLY, CDR2 FYNNEI. This CDR3 comprises 14 residues. The DNA of the CDR3 is TGTGCCAGCAGCGTCTCAGGTACCCATCAGCCCCAGCATTTT. It encodes CASSVSGTHQPQHF.

This clonotype was seen a handful of times. The rearrangement uses TRBV5-1 and TRBJ2-5, with 10 bases aligning to TRBD2. The CDR3 runs to 16 residues. With V trimmed by 4 bases and J by 1 base, 7 bases remained unmatched. Germline CDR1 is SGHRS and CDR2 is YFSETQ. In DNA form, the CDR3 reads TGCGCCAGCAGCACCGGGACTAGCGCCAGCCAAGAGACCCAGTACTTC. Translation gives CASSTGTSASQETQYF. Complete variable domain (other parts from reference TRBV5-1 and TRBJ2-5): KAGVTQTPRYLIKTRGQQVTLSCSPISGHRSVSWYQQTPGQGLQFLFEYFSETQRNKGNFPGRFSGRQFSNSRSEMNVSTLELGDSALYLCASSTGTSASQETQYFGPGTRLLVL.

There are a few counts of this clonotype. The CDR3 region has the DNA TGCAGTGCTAGAAAGGCAGGGGAGTACCAAGAGACCCAGTACTTC. It encodes CSARKAGEYQETQYF. The chain carries TRBV20-1 and TRBJ2-5, with D possibly being TRBD1 (6 bases). Germline V gives CDR1 DFQATT, CDR2 SNEGSKA (reference sequence). The V gene lost 2 bases and the J gene lost 0 bases, with 13 bases spanning the gap. CDR3 length: 15 residues.

This chain connects TRBV20-1 to TRBJ2-7; 8 nucleotides agree with TRBD2. Trimming at V came to 5 bases and at J to 7 bases, leaving 16 bases not matched to a gene. The CDR3 has 15 amino acids. The V gene's germline CDR1 is DFQATT and CDR2 SNEGSKA (reference sequence). The CDR3 here is CSASLGLAPLREQYF. DNA for the CDR3: TGCAGTGCTTCTCTAGGACTAGCTCCCTTAAGAGAGCAGTACTTC.

This clonotype was counted once. The rearrangement links TRBV29-1 to TRBJ2-1, with 8 bases identical to TRBD2. CDR3 length: 13 amino acids. Losses at the gene ends were 7 bases for V and 7 bases for J; bases not matched to a gene: 9. Germline lookup yields CDR1 SQVTM and CDR2 ANQGSEA. In DNA, the CDR3 is TGCAGCGCCGCGGGGGGAGCCGAAAATGAGCAGTTCTTC. It is translated as CSAAGGAENEQFF.

The table lists this clonotype with a few counts. The chain is built from TRBV24-1 and TRBJ2-7, with D tentatively TRBD1 (5 bases). V dropped 4 bases and J dropped 4 bases, with 7 bases sitting between them. The CDR3 contains 12 residues. Germline lookup yields CDR1 KGHDR and CDR2 SFDVKD. CDR3 residues: CATSEDKYEQYF. As DNA, the CDR3 is TGTGCCACCAGTGAGGACAAGTACGAGCAGTACTTC.

The J gene is TRBJ2-1, the V gene TRBV20-1; either TRBD1 or TRBD2 may supply D (5 bases each). This CDR3 spans 15 amino acids. Germline V gene lookup returns CDR1 DFQATT and CDR2 SNEGSKA (reference sequence). Trimming cost V 6 bases and J 4 bases, with 19 bases left between them. The CDR3 spells CSALGDVVAYNEQFF. CDR3 sequence (DNA): TGCAGTGCACTGGGGGATGTTGTGGCTTACAATGAGCAGTTCTTC.

This clonotype turned up a few times. The chain is built from TRBV9 and TRBJ2-2, with 7 nucleotides matching TRBD2. The germline CDR1 and CDR2 sequences are SGDLS and YYNGEE. There are 16 residues in the CDR3. J was trimmed by 1 base and V by 1 base; bases with no gene match: 4. CDR3 loop: CASSVNGGWNTGELFF. In DNA, the CDR3 is TGTGCCAGCAGCGTAAACGGGGGGTGGAACACCGGGGAGCTGTTTTTT.

The CDR3 protein is CASSPGQGASRAKNIQYF. CDR3 coding DNA: TGTGCCAGCAGCCCAGGACAGGGGGCTTCGAGGGCCAAAAACATTCAGTACTTC. This rearrangement joins TRBV2 to TRBJ2-4; the match to TRBD1 covers 11 bases. The CDR3 spans 18 residues. From germline, CDR1 is SNHLY and CDR2 FYNNEI. V shed 6 bases and J 1 base; nucleotides not matched to a gene: 11.

In its sample, this clonotype was seen once. V is TRBV3-1 and J is TRBJ1-1; 9 positions match TRBD1. The V and J ends lost 4 bases and 6 bases, in that order; junction bases with no gene match: 6. Germline values: CDR1 LGHDT, CDR2 YNNKEL (reference sequence). The CDR3 spans 14 residues. Here the CDR3 reads CASSPQGARAEAFF. CDR3 nucleotides: TGTGCCAGCAGCCCACAGGGGGCGAGGGCTGAAGCTTTCTTT.

A note on this clonotype: The conserved phenylalanine or tryptophan is not found at the CDR3 terminus, so this likely reflects a read error. The rearrangement links TRBV28 to TRBJ1-1; D possibly corresponds to TRBD1 (6 bases). The germline V gene encodes CDR1 MDHEN and CDR2 SYDVKM. V dropped 4 bases and J dropped 1 base, with 13 bases sitting between them. The CDR3 extends over 15 amino acids. The CDR3 sequence: CASSWGTRGNTEAFS. The CDR3 DNA reads as TGTGCCAGCAGTTGGGGGACACGGGGGAACACTGAAGCTTTCTCT.

This clonotype has just a few counts. V usage is TRBV5-1 and J usage is TRBJ2-3, with a tentative D call TRBD2 (5 bases). Looked up from germline, CDR1 is SGHRS and CDR2 is YFSETQ. V lost 1 base, J lost 5 bases, and 17 bases lay in between. The CDR3 runs 16 residues. The CDR3: CASSLSAGPLIDTQYF. CDR3 coding DNA: TGCGCCAGCAGCTTGTCTGCGGGTCCCCTGATAGATACGCAGTATTTT.

The chain's CDR3 is CASSVAGTSTDTQYF. CDR3 nucleotide sequence: TGTGCCAGCAGCGTGGCAGGGACTAGCACAGATACGCAGTATTTT. The chain has TRBV9 and TRBJ2-3; tentatively, D is TRBD2 (6 bases). The V end lost 2 bases, the J end lost 0 bases, and 10 bases lay between the germline ends. Germline assignment: CDR1 SGDLS and CDR2 YYNGEE. The CDR3 spans 15 residues.

This chain joins TRBV20-1 and TRBJ2-7; 12 nucleotides line up with TRBD2. V gave up 5 bases and J gave up 1 base; unmatched junction bases: 15. Germline CDR1 reads DFQATT; CDR2 reads SNEGSKA (reference sequence). This CDR3 has 18 amino acids. In DNA, the CDR3 is TGCAGTGCTTGGGGCCGGGCTAGCGGGGGGGCCAGGTCCTACGAGCAGTACTTC. It is translated as CSAWGRASGGARSYEQYF.

The rearrangement joins TRBV12-3 or TRBV12-4 to TRBJ1-4; no reliable D call. Deletions cut 8 bases from V and 2 bases from J, with 12 bases between. CDR3 length: 14 amino acids. CDR3 sequence reads: CASGDFGTNEKLFF. In DNA form, the CDR3 reads TGTGCCAGCGGAGACTTCGGGACTAATGAAAAACTGTTTTTT.

This clonotype was observed a handful of times. The V and J genes are TRBV6-1 and TRBJ2-7, with 7 bases identical to TRBD1. Looked up from germline, CDR1 is MNHNS and CDR2 is SASEGT. J was trimmed by 4 bases and V by 6 bases; bases with no gene match: 9. This CDR3 comprises 14 residues. The CDR3 reads CASSRGGGSYEQYF. CDR3 DNA: TGTGCCAGCAGCCGAGGGGGCGGCTCGTACGAGCAGTACTTC.

The chain links TRBV2 to TRBJ2-2; 12 nucleotides line up with TRBD2. V was clipped by 10 bases and J by 8 bases; unmatched bases: 11. CDR3 length: 15 residues. Germline V gene sequence: CDR1 SNHLY, CDR2 FYNNEI. DNA for the CDR3: TGTGCCACCAAAAAGGGACTAGCGGGTTATGGGGAGCTGTTTTTT. This translates into CATKKGLAGYGELFF. Variable domain in full (rest from reference TRBV2 and TRBJ2-2): EPEVTQTPSHQVTQMGQEVILRCVPISNHLYFYWYRQILGQKVEFLVSFYNNEISEKSEIFDDQFSVERPDGSNFTLKIRSTKLEDSAMYFCATKKGLAGYGELFFGEGSRLTVL.

A few counts support this clonotype. This chain connects TRBV10-3 to TRBJ2-5, with 10 bases that match TRBD2. The germline gives CDR1 ENHRY, CDR2 SYGVKD. The CDR3 totals 14 residues. V shed 0 bases and J 8 bases; nucleotides not matched to a gene: 3. The CDR3 bases are TGTGCCATCAGTGAGTCGACTAGCGGGTCCACCCAGTACTTC. Its protein is CAISESTSGSTQYF.

V usage is TRBV10-3 and J usage is TRBJ2-5, with no clear D. The CDR3 spans 15 residues. Germline values: CDR1 ENHRY, CDR2 SYGVKD. V gave up 2 bases and J gave up 2 bases, with 12 bases separating them. The DNA of the CDR3 is TGTGCCATCAGTGAGGGCCAGCTTTATCAAGAGACCCAGTACTTC. It yields the protein CAISEGQLYQETQYF.

This clonotype was seen a single time. Because it lacks the conserved phenylalanine or tryptophan at the end, this CDR3 is likely a read error. The chain employs TRBV5-5 and TRBJ1-4; TRBD1 is a possible D gene (6 bases). Trimming pared 1 base from V and 6 bases from J, leaving 10 bases between. Germline lookup yields CDR1 SGHKS and CDR2 YYEKEE (reference sequence). The CDR3 sequence is 14 residues long. The chain's CDR3 is CASSLTGRDEKLFC. CDR3 DNA sequence: TGTGCCAGCAGCTTGACAGGGAGGGATGAAAAACTGTTTTGT.

This chain joins TRBV5-1 and TRBJ2-1, with a tentative D call TRBD2 (5 bases). The CDR3 is made up of 14 amino acids. V was clipped by 1 base and J by 7 bases, with 12 bases between them. Germline values: CDR1 SGHRS, CDR2 YFSETQ. The CDR3 DNA reads as TGCGCCAGCAGCTTGTTTCTGGGAGTGAATGAGCAGTTCTTC. Translation: CASSLFLGVNEQFF.

This clonotype has only a few counts. The V call is TRBV7-9, the J call TRBJ2-6; D perhaps matches TRBD1 (5 bases). V was trimmed by 5 bases and J by 4 bases, leaving 15 bases between them. CDR1 and CDR2 (germline): SEHNR, FQNEAQ (reference sequence). This CDR3 region has 16 residues. Here the CDR3 reads CASSRVREAGANVLTF. The CDR3 region has the DNA TGTGCCAGCAGCCGAGTCAGGGAAGCCGGGGCCAACGTCCTGACTTTC.

The chain couples TRBV29-1 to TRBJ1-1; D may be TRBD1 (5 bases). The germline V gene has CDR1 SQVTM and CDR2 ANQGSEA. CDR3 length equals 14 residues. V dropped 4 bases and J dropped 5 bases, with 17 bases sitting between them. The CDR3 nucleotides read TGCAGCGTTGTGGGGGATCAAGTGAGTACTGAAGCTTTCTTT. Residues: CSVVGDQVSTEAFF.